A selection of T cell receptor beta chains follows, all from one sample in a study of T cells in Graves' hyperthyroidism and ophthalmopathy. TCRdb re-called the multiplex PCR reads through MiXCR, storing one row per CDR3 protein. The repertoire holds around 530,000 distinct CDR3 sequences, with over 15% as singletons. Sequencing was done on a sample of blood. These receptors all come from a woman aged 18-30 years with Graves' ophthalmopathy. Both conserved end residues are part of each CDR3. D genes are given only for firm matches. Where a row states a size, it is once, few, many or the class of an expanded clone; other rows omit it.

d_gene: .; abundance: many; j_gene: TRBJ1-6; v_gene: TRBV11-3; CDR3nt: TGTGCCACCCGGGGTTCACCCCTCCACTTT; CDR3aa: CATRGSPLHF
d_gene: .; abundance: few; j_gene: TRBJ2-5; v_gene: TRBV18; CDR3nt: TGTGCCAGCTCACCGGACTCCTCAAGGGACCAGTACTTC; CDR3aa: CASSPDSSRDQYF
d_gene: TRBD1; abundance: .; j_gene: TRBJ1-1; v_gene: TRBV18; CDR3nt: TGTGCCAGCTCACCCCCGACAGGGGAGGGTGAAGCTTTCTTT; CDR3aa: CASSPPTGEGEAFF
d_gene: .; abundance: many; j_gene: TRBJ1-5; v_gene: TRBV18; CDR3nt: TGTGCCAGCTCACCTTCGGTCTCCAAGCCCCAGCATTTT; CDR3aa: CASSPSVSKPQHF
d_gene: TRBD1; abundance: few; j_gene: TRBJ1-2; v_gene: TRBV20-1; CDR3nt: TGCAGTGCTTGGGGACAGCCTAACTATGGCTACACCTTC; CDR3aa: CSAWGQPNYGYTF
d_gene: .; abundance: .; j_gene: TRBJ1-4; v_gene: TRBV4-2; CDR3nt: TGTGCCAGCAGCCAAGGGACAAGGGACCCCTTTAATGAAAAACTGTTTTTT; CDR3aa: CASSQGTRDPFNEKLFF
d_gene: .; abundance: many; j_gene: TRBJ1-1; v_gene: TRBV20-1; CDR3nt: TGCAGTGCCCCCCCGACAGCCTTCAGCACTGAAGCTTTCTTT; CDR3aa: CSAPPTAFSTEAFF
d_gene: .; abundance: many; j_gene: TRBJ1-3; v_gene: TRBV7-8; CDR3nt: TGTGCCAGCAGCTTAGGAGGATGGGGGGCGACCGGAAACACCATATATTTT; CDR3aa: CASSLGGWGATGNTIYF
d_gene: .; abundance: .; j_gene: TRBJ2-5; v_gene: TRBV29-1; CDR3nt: TGCAGCGTTGAAGAGGGGACTCGGGGAGGTCGGTACCAAGAGACCCAGTACTTC; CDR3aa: CSVEEGTRGGRYQETQYF
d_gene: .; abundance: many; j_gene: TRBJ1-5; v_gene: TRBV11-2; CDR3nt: TGTGCCAGCAGCTCGCCATTCGGGGGACTTAGCAATCAGCCCCAGCATTTT; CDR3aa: CASSSPFGGLSNQPQHF
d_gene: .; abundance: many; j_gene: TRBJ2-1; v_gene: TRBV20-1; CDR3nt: TGCAGTGCTAGAGACCAGGGGCGTAGTGAGCAGTTCTTC; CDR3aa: CSARDQGRSEQFF
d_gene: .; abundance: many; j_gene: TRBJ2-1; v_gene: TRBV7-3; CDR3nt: TGTGCCAGCAGTCTTTTGGACGGATCCAATGAGCAGTTCTTC; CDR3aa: CASSLLDGSNEQFF
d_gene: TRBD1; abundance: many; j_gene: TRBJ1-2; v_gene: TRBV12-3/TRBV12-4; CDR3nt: TGTGCCAGCAAACCCCGACAGGGCTCCTATGGCTACACCTTC; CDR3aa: CASKPRQGSYGYTF
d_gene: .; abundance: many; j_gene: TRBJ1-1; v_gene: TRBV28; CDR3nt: TGTGCCAGCCACCCCCCCCTCCTCACTGAAGCTTTCTTT; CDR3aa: CASHPPLLTEAFF
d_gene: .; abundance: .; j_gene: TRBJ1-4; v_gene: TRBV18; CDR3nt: TGTGCCAGCTCACCACTCGAAACAGGGTCGGATGAAAAACTGTTTTTT; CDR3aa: CASSPLETGSDEKLFF
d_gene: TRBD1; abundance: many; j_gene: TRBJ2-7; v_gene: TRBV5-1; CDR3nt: TGCGCCAGCAGCTTGGATGGGGACAGAGGAAGCGAGCAGTACTTC; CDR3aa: CASSLDGDRGSEQYF
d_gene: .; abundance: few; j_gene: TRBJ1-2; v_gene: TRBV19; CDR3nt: TGTGCCAGTAGTATTAATTCGGGGGCAGGTAACTATGGCTACACCTTC; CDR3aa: CASSINSGAGNYGYTF
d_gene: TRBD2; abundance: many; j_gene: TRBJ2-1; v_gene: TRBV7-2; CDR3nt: TGTGCCAGCAGCGCCGGGACTAGCGGGAGCGATGAGCAGTTCTTC; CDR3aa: CASSAGTSGSDEQFF
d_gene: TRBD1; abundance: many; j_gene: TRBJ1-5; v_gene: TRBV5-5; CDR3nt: TGTGCCAGCAGCTCCGGGACAGGGGGTCAGCCCCAGCATTTT; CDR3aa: CASSSGTGGQPQHF
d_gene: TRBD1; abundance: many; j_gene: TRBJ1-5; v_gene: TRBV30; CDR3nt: TGTGCCTGGAGTGTACGCAGGGGGCCCCAGCCCCAGCATTTT; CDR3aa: CAWSVRRGPQPQHF
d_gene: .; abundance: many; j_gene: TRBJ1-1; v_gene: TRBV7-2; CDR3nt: TGTGCCAGCAGGGATACGGGACGGAACACTGAAGCTTTCTTT; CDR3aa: CASRDTGRNTEAFF
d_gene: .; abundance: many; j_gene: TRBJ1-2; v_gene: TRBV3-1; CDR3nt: TGTGCCAGCAGCCAAGCATCGGGGGGCACAAATGGCTACACCTTC; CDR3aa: CASSQASGGTNGYTF
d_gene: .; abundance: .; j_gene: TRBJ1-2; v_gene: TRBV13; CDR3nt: TGTGCCAGCAGCCCGCAGACCAAATATGGCTACACCTTC; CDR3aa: CASSPQTKYGYTF
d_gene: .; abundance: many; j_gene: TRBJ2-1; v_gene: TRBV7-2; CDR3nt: TGTGCCAGCAGCTTATTTCGGATAGACAATGAGCAGTTCTTC; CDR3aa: CASSLFRIDNEQFF
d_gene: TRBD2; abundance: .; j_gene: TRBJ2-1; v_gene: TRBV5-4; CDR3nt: TGTGCCAGCAGCTTTGGGACTAGACTTTACAATGAGCAGTTCTTC; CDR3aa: CASSFGTRLYNEQFF
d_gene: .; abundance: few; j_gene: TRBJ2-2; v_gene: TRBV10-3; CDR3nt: TGTGCCACCGGGATTTCTCACACCGGGGAGCTGTTTTTT; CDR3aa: CATGISHTGELFF
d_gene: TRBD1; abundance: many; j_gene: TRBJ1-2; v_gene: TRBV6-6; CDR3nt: TGTGCCAGCAGTTACTCTCGATTGGCTGCCGGACAGGGCTATGGCTACACCTTC; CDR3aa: CASSYSRLAAGQGYGYTF
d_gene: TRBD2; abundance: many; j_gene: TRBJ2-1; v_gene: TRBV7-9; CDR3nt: TGTGCCAGCAGCTTAGTGGTAGCGGGAGTGGATGAGCAGTTCTTC; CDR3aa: CASSLVVAGVDEQFF